The sequence of this T cell receptor (beta chain) was determined in a study of cytomegalovirus exposure and HLA in healthy donors. Whole-study context: Earlier sequencing of 150 million to 200 million T cells yielded fewer than 140 million unique TCR beta sequences. Findings of the study overall: Sequencing probably produced one cluster of sequence variants that were highly shared. Some TCR beta chains (about 170 of them) were listed as cytomegalovirus-associated.

V lost 0 bases, J lost 1 base, and 10 bases lay in between. There are 17 residues in the CDR3. CDR1 and CDR2 from the germline V gene are MGHDK and SYGVNS. As regards this clone: The antigen remains undetermined.

PCR used 60 Vbeta primers and 13 Jbeta primers. Authors' methods: Later, an analysis found 75 million to 90 million unique TCR beta chains, and roughly 10 million of these were shared. Method: immunoSEQ multiplex PCR; TCRdb's copy keeps in-frame clones and lacks some. V and J calls and clone size are copied from that table; D and trimming were computed from the DNA. The data contain 160,000 or so clones, roughly four fifths of them singletons. Sequenced input: PBMCs. The chain is built from TRBV25-1 and TRBJ1-6; possible D gene TRBD1, 5 bases. This TCR came from a man in his forties or fifties in good health and CMV-seronegative. The CDR3 DNA follows: TGTGCCAGCAGTGAATATGGGGGGGGATCCTATAATTCACCCCTCCACTTT. Residues: CASSEYGGGSYNSPLHF. The complete variable domain, with remaining parts taken from reference TRBV25-1 and TRBJ1-6, reads EADIYQTPRYLVIGTGKKITLECSQTMGHDKMYWYQQDPGMELHLIHYSYGVNSTEKGDLSSESTVSRIRTEHFPLTLESARPSHTSQYLCASSEYGGGSYNSPLHFGNGTRLTVT.